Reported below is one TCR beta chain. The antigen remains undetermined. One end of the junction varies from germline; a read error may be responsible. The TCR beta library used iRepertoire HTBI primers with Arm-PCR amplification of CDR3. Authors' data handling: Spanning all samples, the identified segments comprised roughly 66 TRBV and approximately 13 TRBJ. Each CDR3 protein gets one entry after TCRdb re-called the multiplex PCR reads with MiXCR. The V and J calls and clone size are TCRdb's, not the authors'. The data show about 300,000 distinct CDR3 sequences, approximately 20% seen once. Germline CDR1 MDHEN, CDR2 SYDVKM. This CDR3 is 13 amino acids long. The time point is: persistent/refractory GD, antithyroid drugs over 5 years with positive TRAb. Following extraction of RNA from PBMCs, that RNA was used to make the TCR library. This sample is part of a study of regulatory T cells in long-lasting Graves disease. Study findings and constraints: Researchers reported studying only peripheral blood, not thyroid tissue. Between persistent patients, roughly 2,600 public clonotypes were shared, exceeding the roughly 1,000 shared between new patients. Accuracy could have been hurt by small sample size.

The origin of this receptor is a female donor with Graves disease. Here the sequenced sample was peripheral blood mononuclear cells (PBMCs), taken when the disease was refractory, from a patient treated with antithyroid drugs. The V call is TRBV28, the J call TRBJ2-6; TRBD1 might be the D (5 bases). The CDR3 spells CASMDAGPNVLAF. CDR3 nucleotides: TGTGCCAGCATGGATGCAGGGCCCAACGTCCTGGCTTTC.